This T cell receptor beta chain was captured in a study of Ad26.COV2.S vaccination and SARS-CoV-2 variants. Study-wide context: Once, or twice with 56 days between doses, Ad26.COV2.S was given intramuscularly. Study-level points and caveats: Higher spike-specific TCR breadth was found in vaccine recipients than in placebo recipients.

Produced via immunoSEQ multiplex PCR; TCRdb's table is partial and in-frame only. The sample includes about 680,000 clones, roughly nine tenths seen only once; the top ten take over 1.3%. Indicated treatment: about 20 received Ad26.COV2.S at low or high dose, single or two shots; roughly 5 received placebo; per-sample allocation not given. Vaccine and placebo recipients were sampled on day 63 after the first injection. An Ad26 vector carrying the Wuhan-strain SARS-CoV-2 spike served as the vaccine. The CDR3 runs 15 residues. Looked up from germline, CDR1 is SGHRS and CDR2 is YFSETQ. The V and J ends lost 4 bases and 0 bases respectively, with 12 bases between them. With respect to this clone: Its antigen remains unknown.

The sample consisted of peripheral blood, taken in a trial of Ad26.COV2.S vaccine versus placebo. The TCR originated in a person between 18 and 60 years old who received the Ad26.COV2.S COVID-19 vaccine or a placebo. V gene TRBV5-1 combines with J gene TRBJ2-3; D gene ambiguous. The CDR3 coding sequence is TGCGCCAGCAGCCCCTTCAGGCGGAGCACAGATACGCAGTATTTT. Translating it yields CASSPFRRSTDTQYF.